These 3 T cell receptor beta chains came from one sample sequenced in a study of T cells in localized non-small cell lung cancer (dated by TCRdb to 2019 to 2021). Library preparation employed the immunoSEQ multiplex PCR assay. What TCRdb holds here is the immuneACCESS table cut down to in-frame rearrangements. Part of the clones is not present; checked against another copy, under half of the missing clones reflect an unresolved V gene, and the others are unexplained. The sample includes some 130,000 clones, with roughly nine tenths observed a single time. The top ten clonotypes cover around 1.7% of the sample. The sample in question was peripheral blood, obtained before any cancer treatment. Receptor source: a female donor older than 55 with stage I lung adenocarcinoma.

The chain recombines TRBV28 with TRBJ1-3; D is undetermined. V dropped 3 bases and J dropped 0 bases, with 12 bases sitting between them. Germline V gives CDR1 MDHEN, CDR2 SYDVKM. This CDR3 has 16 residues. The CDR3 sequence: CASSFPPESSGNTIYF. For the CDR3, the DNA is TGTGCCAGCAGTTTTCCCCCGGAAAGCTCTGGAAACACCATATATTTT. Full variable domain (rest looked up from reference TRBV28 and TRBJ1-3): DVKVTQSSRYLVKRTGEKVFLECVQDMDHENMFWYRQDPGLGLRLIYFSYDVKMKEKGDIPEGYSVSREKKERFSLILESASTNQTSMYLCASSFPPESSGNTIYFGEGSWLTVV.

J is TRBJ2-7 and V is TRBV5-1, with D maybe TRBD1 (6 bases). Germline loops: CDR1 SGHRS, CDR2 YFSETQ. Trimming stripped 4 bases from V and 7 bases from J, with 18 bases between. The CDR3 extends over 14 amino acids. As DNA, the CDR3 is TGCGCCAGCAGCGGAAACAGGGCGGTAGGAGAGCAGTACTTC. Protein sequence: CASSGNRAVGEQYF. Full variable domain (missing parts from reference TRBV5-1 and TRBJ2-7): KAGVTQTPRYLIKTRGQQVTLSCSPISGHRSVSWYQQTPGQGLQFLFEYFSETQRNKGNFPGRFSGRQFSNSRSEMNVSTLELGDSALYLCASSGNRAVGEQYFGPGTRLTVT.

The chain has TRBV10-3 and TRBJ2-7, with a possible D match to TRBD1 (6 bases). With 4 bases removed from V and 6 bases from J, the gap between germline ends came to 10 bases. CDR1 is ENHRY, CDR2 SYGVKD, per germline. The length of the CDR3 is 12 residues. The CDR3 loop reads CAISAGTSEQYF. The CDR3 DNA follows: TGTGCCATCAGTGCGGGGACAAGCGAGCAGTACTTC.